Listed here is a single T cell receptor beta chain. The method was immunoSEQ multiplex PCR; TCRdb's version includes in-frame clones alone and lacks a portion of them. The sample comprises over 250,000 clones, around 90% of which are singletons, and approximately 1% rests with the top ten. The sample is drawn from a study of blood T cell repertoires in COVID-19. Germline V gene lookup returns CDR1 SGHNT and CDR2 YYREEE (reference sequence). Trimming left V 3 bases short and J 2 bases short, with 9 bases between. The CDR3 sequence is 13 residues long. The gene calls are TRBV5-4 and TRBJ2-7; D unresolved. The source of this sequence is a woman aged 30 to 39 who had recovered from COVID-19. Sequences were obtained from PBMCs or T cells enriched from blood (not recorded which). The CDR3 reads CASSSTSTYEQYF. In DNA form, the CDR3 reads TGTGCCAGCAGCTCAACTTCGACCTACGAGCAGTACTTC.